Presented here are 20 T cell receptor beta chains from one specimen sequenced in a study of regulatory T cells in long-lasting Graves disease. Arm-PCR with iRepertoire HTBI primers amplified the CDR3 regions for these TCR beta libraries. TCRdb fed the multiplex PCR reads into MiXCR, producing one record per CDR3 protein. The table lists around 480,000 distinct CDR3 sequences, about 16% of them singletons. Time point given: newly diagnosed GD, antithyroid drugs for less than 3 months. Following extraction of RNA from PBMCs, that RNA was used to make the TCR library. These data were also reused for a study on T cells in Graves' hyperthyroidism and ophthalmopathy.

The sequencing used peripheral blood mononuclear cells (PBMCs), collected at new diagnosis, from a patient treated with antithyroid drugs. These receptors were taken from a middle-aged woman with Graves disease.

This chain uses TRBV7-9 with TRBJ1-5; 7 bases align to TRBD1. The CDR3 sequence is 17 residues long. Germline-derived CDR1 and CDR2 are SEHNR and FQNEAQ (reference sequence). V gave up 7 bases and J gave up 5 bases; unmatched junction bases: 17. The chain's CDR3 is CASKYLPQGQADQPQHF. The CDR3 coding sequence is TGTGCCAGCAAATATCTCCCCCAAGGACAGGCCGATCAGCCCCAGCATTTT.

This clonotype was recorded at least ten times. J is TRBJ1-1 and V is TRBV5-1; D is ambiguous. Per the germline V gene, CDR1 is SGHRS and CDR2 is YFSETQ. CDR3 length: 14 residues. The germline V and J ends were trimmed by 0 bases and 0 bases, with 6 bases remaining between them. The CDR3 loop reads CASSLEVLNTEAFF. CDR3 in DNA: TGCGCCAGCAGCTTGGAGGTACTGAACACTGAAGCTTTCTTT.

This rearrangement joins TRBV28 to TRBJ2-1, with D possibly matching TRBD2 (5 bases). Trimming took 2 bases from V and 0 from J, leaving 8 bases between them. The CDR3 runs to 15 residues. Germline V gene data show CDR1 as MDHEN and CDR2 as SYDVKM. In nucleotides, the CDR3 is TGTGCCAGCAGTTTAGACGGGGTCTCCTACAATGAGCAGTTCTTC. This codes for CASSLDGVSYNEQFF.

In its sample, this clonotype was seen a few times. The chain joins TRBV20-1 to TRBJ2-2, with 9 bases lining up with TRBD1. CDR1 DFQATT and CDR2 SNEGSKA come from the germline V gene (reference sequence). With V trimmed by 1 base and J by 5 bases, 5 bases remained unmatched. This CDR3 contains 15 residues. CDR3 DNA: TGCAGTGCTAGAGTGATGGGACAGGGTACCGGGGAGCTGTTTTTT. Translation: CSARVMGQGTGELFF.

This clonotype has at least ten counts. V is TRBV6-5 and J is TRBJ1-2; maybe TRBD1 (5 bases). The CDR3 is 15 residues long. The germline V gene has CDR1 MNHEY and CDR2 SVGAGI. The ends were cut back, 3 bases at V and 2 bases at J, with 13 bases in the middle. The DNA of the CDR3 is TGTGCCAGCAGTTATATAGGCGGGGGAAACTATGGCTACACCTTC. It yields the protein CASSYIGGGNYGYTF.

This clonotype has only a few counts. The chain has TRBV20-1 and TRBJ1-2; TRBD1 matches at 12 bases. The V gene's germline CDR1 is DFQATT and CDR2 SNEGSKA (reference sequence). There are 16 residues in the CDR3. The V gene end was trimmed by 1 base and the J gene end by 8 bases; junction bases not matched to a gene: 11. In DNA form, the CDR3 reads TGCAGTGCTAGAGTCGCCCCGGGACAGGGGGCGAGGGGCTACACCTTC. It codes for CSARVAPGQGARGYTF.

This clonotype was picked up many times. The rearrangement links TRBV5-4 to TRBJ2-3, with D tentatively TRBD2 (6 bases). This CDR3 has 14 residues. From germline, CDR1 is SGHNT and CDR2 YYREEE (reference sequence). Trimming took off 5 bases at V and 6 bases at J, with 16 bases between the two ends. CDR3 nucleotide sequence: TGTGCCAGCAGTCCCGGGGGTACCGTGGATACGCAGTATTTT. Amino acid sequence: CASSPGGTVDTQYF.

This clonotype was seen repeatedly, ten times or more. The J gene is TRBJ1-3, the V gene TRBV30; D ambiguous. This CDR3 is built from 11 residues. V was trimmed by 4 bases and J by 3 bases, leaving 4 bases between them. Germline-derived CDR1 and CDR2 are GTSNPN and SVGIG (reference sequence). CDR3 amino acids: CAWTRGNTIYF. For the CDR3, the DNA is TGTGCCTGGACGCGTGGAAACACCATATATTTT.

This clonotype occurred once. A read error may explain this, as a much larger clone is one base away. The chain combines TRBV6-5 with TRBJ2-3, with no clear D. Trimming shortened V by 0 bases and J by 2 bases, and 12 bases separated the two germline ends. CDR1 and CDR2 from the germline V gene are MNHEY and SVGAGI. This CDR3 spans 16 amino acids. CDR3 loop: CASSYSVESTTDTQYF. The DNA of the CDR3 is TGTGCCAGCAGTTACTCGGTCGAATCTACCACAGATACGCAGTATTTT.

At least ten counts were recorded for this clonotype. The chain uses TRBV5-6 and TRBJ1-5, with a tentative D call TRBD1 (5 bases). This CDR3 spans 14 amino acids. Germline-derived CDR1 and CDR2 are SGHDT and YYEEEE. Trimming pared 0 bases from V and 6 bases from J, leaving 10 bases between. The CDR3 here is CASSLEGVSQPQHF. CDR3 DNA sequence: TGTGCCAGCAGCTTGGAAGGGGTAAGTCAGCCCCAGCATTTT.

This clonotype showed up just a few times. CDR3 nucleotide sequence: TGCGCCAGCCGTATTCGACAGGTCTACACCGGGGAGCTGTTTTTT. Residues: CASRIRQVYTGELFF. The V gene is TRBV5-1, the J gene TRBJ2-2; D possibly corresponds to TRBD1 (6 bases). CDR3 size: 15 residues. Germline CDR1 reads SGHRS; CDR2 reads YFSETQ. Trimming took 7 bases from V and 3 from J, leaving 16 bases between them.

This clonotype came up many times. The V and J genes are TRBV19 and TRBJ2-7; TRBD2 is a possible D gene (6 bases). Germline CDR1 and CDR2: LNHDA and SQIVND (reference sequence). Deletions cut 10 bases from V and 3 bases from J, with 13 bases between. The CDR3 totals 12 residues. CDR3 bases: TGTGCCACGGGGCAGGGAGGCTACGAGCAGTACTTC. This codes for CATGQGGYEQYF.

The rearrangement links TRBV4-1 to TRBJ2-7; no clear D gene. Trimming took off 1 base at V and 2 bases at J, with 9 bases between the two ends. Per germline, CDR1 MGHRA and CDR2 YSYEKL. The CDR3 loop spans 14 amino acids. The CDR3: CASSQVHGAYEQYF. The DNA of the CDR3 is TGCGCCAGCAGCCAAGTTCACGGCGCCTACGAGCAGTACTTC.

This chain links TRBV7-6 with TRBJ2-2, with 7 bases lining up with TRBD2. CDR1 and CDR2 (germline): SGHVS, FNYEAQ. The CDR3 is 14 amino acids. After removal of 4 bases from V and 5 bases from J, the junction contained 4 bases not matched to a gene. CDR3 in amino acids: CASSSPGGTGELFF. CDR3 DNA sequence: TGTGCCAGCAGCTCCCCCGGGGGGACCGGGGAGCTGTTTTTT.

Points on this clonotype: At one boundary the junction diverges from the germline segment, which might be a read error. The rearrangement uses TRBV6-5 and TRBJ2-3; 7 bases are a match to TRBD1. The CDR3 spans 15 residues. The germline gives CDR1 MNHEY, CDR2 SVGAGI. CDR3 residues: CASSDSGQSTDTQYF. In DNA form, the CDR3 reads TGTGCCAGCAGTGACTCGGGACAGAGCACAGATACGCAGTATTTT.

This clonotype showed up just a few times. This sequence joins TRBV5-1 and TRBJ2-7, with 10 nucleotides matching TRBD2. With 4 bases clipped from V and 0 bases from J, the junction kept 4 bases outside the gene matches. Germline lookup yields CDR1 SGHRS and CDR2 YFSETQ. The CDR3 sequence is 15 residues long. The CDR3 loop is CASSETSGRSYEQYF. The CDR3 nucleotides are TGCGCCAGCAGCGAGACTAGCGGGCGCTCCTACGAGCAGTACTTC.

The rearrangement joins TRBV19 to TRBJ1-1; D is unresolved. There are 8 residues in the CDR3. CDR1 and CDR2 (germline): LNHDA, SQIVND (reference sequence). Trimming removed 9 bases from V and 7 bases from J, with 3 bases in between. The CDR3 protein is CARHEAFF. The CDR3 DNA sequence: TGTGCCAGACATGAAGCTTTCTTT.

This clonotype was seen at least ten times. This chain uses TRBV28 with TRBJ2-1, with TRBD2 matching over 15 bases. The germline V gene has CDR1 MDHEN and CDR2 SYDVKM. V trimming: 5 bases; J trimming: 7 bases; junction bases outside the gene matches: 9. This CDR3 contains 17 residues. CDR3 loop: CASSPRTSGGAGNEQFF. As DNA, the CDR3 is TGTGCCAGCAGTCCACGGACTAGCGGGGGGGCCGGAAATGAGCAGTTCTTC.

This clonotype was observed many times. The chain couples TRBV11-3 to TRBJ1-1; no clear D. The CDR3 sequence is 15 residues long. Per germline, CDR1 SGHNT and CDR2 YENEEA. V was cut by 0 bases and J by 0 bases, with 8 bases left in between. CDR3 DNA: TGTGCCAGCAGCTTAGACTCGGAGATGAACACTGAAGCTTTCTTT. Amino acid sequence: CASSLDSEMNTEAFF. Full variable domain (remainder filled in from reference TRBV11-3 and TRBJ1-1): EAGVVQSPRYKIIEKKQPVAFWCNPISGHNTLYWYLQNLGQGPELLIRYENEEAVDDSQLPKDRFSAERLKGVDSTLKIQPAELGDSAVYLCASSLDSEMNTEAFFGQGTRLTVV.

In its sample, this clonotype was seen a few times. J is TRBJ1-1 and V is TRBV9, with D perhaps TRBD1 (5 bases). Per germline, CDR1 SGDLS and CDR2 YYNGEE. This CDR3 is built from 16 residues. V was shortened by 7 bases and J by 0 bases, with 19 bases between the two germline ends. Here the CDR3 reads CASGRGWGPMNTEAFF. In nucleotides, the CDR3 is TGTGCCAGCGGTAGGGGCTGGGGACCCATGAACACTGAAGCTTTCTTT.